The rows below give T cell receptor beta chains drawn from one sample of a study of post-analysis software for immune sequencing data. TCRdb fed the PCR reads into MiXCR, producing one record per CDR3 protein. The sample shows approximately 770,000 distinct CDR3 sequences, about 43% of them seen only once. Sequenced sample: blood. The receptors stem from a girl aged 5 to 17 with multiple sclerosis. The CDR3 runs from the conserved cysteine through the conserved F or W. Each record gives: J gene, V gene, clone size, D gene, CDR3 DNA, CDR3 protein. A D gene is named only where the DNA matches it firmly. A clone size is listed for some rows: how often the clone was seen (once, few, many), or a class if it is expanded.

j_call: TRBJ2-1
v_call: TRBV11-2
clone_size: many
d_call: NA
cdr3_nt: TGTGCCAGCAGCTTAGGAGTGGGGGACCTCCGTGAGCAGTTCTTC
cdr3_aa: CASSLGVGDLREQFF

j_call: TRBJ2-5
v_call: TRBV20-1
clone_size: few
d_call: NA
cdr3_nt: TGTAGTGCTAAAGATAGGACTGATCTAGAGACCCAGTACTTC
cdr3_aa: CSAKDRTDLETQYF

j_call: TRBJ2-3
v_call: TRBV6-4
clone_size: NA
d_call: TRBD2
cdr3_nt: TGTGCCAGCAGTGTTAAGGCTAGCGGGGCAGATACGCAGTATTTT
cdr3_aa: CASSVKASGADTQYF

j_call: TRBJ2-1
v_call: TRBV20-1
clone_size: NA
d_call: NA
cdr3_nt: TGCAGTGCTAATAGCGGAGACCGACTTGCTGAGCAGTTCTTC
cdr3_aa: CSANSGDRLAEQFF

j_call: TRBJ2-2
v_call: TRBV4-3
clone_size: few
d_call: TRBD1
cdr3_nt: TGCGCCAGCAGCCAAGATGGGACAGACTCCACCGGGGAGCTGTTTTTT
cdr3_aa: CASSQDGTDSTGELFF

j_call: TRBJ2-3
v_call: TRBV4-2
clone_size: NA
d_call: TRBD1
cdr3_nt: TGTGCCAGCAGCCCAATAAAGGACAGGGGCACAGATACGCAGTATTTT
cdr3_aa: CASSPIKDRGTDTQYF

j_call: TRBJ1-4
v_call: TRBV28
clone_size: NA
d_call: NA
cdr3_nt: TGTGCCAGCAGTTTTGACGGACCTGCAACTAATGAAAAACTGTTTTTT
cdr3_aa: CASSFDGPATNEKLFF

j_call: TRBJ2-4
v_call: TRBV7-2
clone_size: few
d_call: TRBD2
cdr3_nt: TGTGCCAGCAGCTTAGAGGCTGGGAGGGAGCAGTACTTC
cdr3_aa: CASSLEAGREQYF

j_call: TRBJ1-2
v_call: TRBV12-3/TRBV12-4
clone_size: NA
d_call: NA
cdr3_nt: TGTGCCAGCAGCCTTGGGACACCAACTAACTATGGCTACACCTTC
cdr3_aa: CASSLGTPTNYGYTF

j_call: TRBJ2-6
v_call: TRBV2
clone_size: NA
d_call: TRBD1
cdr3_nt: TGTGCCAGCAGTTACGGACAGGTCCCTTCTGGGGCCAACGTCCTGACTTTC
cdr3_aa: CASSYGQVPSGANVLTF

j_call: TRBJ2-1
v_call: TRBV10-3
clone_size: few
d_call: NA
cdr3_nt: TGTGCCATCAGTGAGTCGAGTAGGTATGAGCAGTTCTTC
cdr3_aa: CAISESSRYEQFF

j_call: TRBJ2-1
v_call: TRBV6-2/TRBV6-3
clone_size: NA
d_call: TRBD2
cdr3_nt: TGTGCCAGCACCGCCCCAAGGGTTGGAGCGGGAGGGCGGCAGTTCTTC
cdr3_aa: CASTAPRVGAGGRQFF

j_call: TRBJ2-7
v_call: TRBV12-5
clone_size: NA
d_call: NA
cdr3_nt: TGTGCTAGTGGTTTGGCGACAAACTACGAGCAGTACTTC
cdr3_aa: CASGLATNYEQYF

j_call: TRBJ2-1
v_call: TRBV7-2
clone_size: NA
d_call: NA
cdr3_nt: TGTGCCAGCAGCTTAGTTGGGGGCCCCAATGAGCAGTTCTTC
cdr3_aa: CASSLVGGPNEQFF

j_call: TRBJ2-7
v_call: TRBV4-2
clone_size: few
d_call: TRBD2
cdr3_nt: TGTGCCAGCAGCCAATCCTTAGCGGGGCGAACCTACGAGCAGTACTTC
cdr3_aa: CASSQSLAGRTYEQYF

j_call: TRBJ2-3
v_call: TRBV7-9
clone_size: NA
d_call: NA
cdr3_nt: TGTGCCAGCAGCTTATTCTCAGATACGCAGTATTTT
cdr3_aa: CASSLFSDTQYF

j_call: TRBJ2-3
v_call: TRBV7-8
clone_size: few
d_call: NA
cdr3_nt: TGTGCCAGCAGGAATGGGCGCGCGGATACGCAGTATTTT
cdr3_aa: CASRNGRADTQYF

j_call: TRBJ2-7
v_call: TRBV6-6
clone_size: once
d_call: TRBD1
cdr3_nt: TGTGCCAGCAGTTTCAGACAGGGGCCCCCCTACGAGCAGTACTTC
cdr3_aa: CASSFRQGPPYEQYF

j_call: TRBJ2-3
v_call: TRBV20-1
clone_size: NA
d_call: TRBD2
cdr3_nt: TGCAGTGCTAGAGATGGGACTAGCGGGAGTATCCGCACAGATACGCAGTATTTT
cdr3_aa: CSARDGTSGSIRTDTQYF

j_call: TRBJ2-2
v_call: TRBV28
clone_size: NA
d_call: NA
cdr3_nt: TGTGCCAGCAGCCCTAAGGTGGTCGGGGAGCTGTTTTTT
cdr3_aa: CASSPKVVGELFF